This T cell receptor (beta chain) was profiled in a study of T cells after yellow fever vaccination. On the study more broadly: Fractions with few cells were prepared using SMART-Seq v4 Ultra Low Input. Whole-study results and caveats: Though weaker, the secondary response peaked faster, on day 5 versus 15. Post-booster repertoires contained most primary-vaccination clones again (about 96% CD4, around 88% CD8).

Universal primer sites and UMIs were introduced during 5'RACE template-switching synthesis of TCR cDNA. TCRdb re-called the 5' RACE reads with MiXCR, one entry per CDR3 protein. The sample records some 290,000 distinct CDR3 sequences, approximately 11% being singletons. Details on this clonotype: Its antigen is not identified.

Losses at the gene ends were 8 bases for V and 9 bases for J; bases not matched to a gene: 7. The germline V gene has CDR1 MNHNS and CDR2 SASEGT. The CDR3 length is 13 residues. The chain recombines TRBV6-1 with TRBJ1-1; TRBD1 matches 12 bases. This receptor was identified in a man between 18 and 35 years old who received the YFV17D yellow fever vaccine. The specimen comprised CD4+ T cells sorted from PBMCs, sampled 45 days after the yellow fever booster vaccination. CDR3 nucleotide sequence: TGTGCCAGCTGGGACAGGGGGCCTTTGAAAGCTTTCTTT. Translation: CASWDRGPLKAFF.